This TCR beta chain originates from a study of CD8+CD57+ T cells in acquired aplastic anemia. This clonotype occurred many times. Its antigen is undetermined. V lost 6 bases to trimming and J lost 3 bases, with 18 bases between them. Per the germline V gene, CDR1 is DFQATT and CDR2 is SNEGSKA (reference sequence). This CDR3 is 15 amino acids long. In patients chosen for sequencing, flow cytometry had shown CD8+CD57+ cell expansion. Blood sampling was performed on the patients, and none of them had received therapy by then. Genomic DNA served as template for TCR beta VDJ and CDR3 profiling. TCRdb re-called the reads with MiXCR, one entry per CDR3 protein. Of about 170,000 distinct CDR3 sequences in the sample, around half were seen once. Overall study findings and caveats: Controls and patients did not differ significantly in CD8+ Simpson's diversity.

The chain joins TRBV20-1 to TRBJ1-5; D gene unclear. Source material: sorted CD4+, CD8+, or CD8+CD57+ T cells (not recorded which) from PBMCs. This clonotype was obtained from a human donor with aplastic anemia. CDR3 loop: CSAEPPGGLNQPQHF. The DNA for the CDR3 is TGCAGTGCCGAACCCCCGGGAGGGCTCAATCAGCCCCAGCATTTT.